This TCR beta chain emerged from a study of OX40 agonist ivuxolimab in advanced cancers. Notes on the research overall: Ivuxolimab, which targeted the costimulatory receptor OX40 (CD134), was an agonistic, fully human IgG2 monoclonal antibody. The point of sequencing TCRbeta in the periphery was to test whether ivuxolimab changed TCR sequence diversity and drove clonal T-cell expansion. Patients were allowed to have had prior anti-PD-1, anti-PD-L1 or anti-CTLA-4 therapy, and approximately 40% of the dose-escalation patients had been treated with checkpoint inhibitors. Among the approximately 50 dose-escalation patients, approximately 20 had hepatocellular carcinoma, some 15 melanoma, 9 renal cell carcinoma and 9 head and neck cancer. Intravenous ivuxolimab was administered to patients every 2 weeks at six dose levels: 0.01, 0.1, 0.3, 1.5, 3 and 10 mg/kg. The paper covers the monotherapy dose-escalation part of the phase I ivuxolimab trial, which included N ≈ 52 patients. In the dose-escalation cohort, 82.7% of patients were male, and the mean age was about 55 years, with a range of roughly 20 to 79. Partial responses occurred in three dose-escalation patients: two with cutaneous melanoma and one with hepatocellular carcinoma. The research as a whole found: Low levels of normalized T-cell clonal expansion were also seen in some patients who did not respond. At doses of 0.1 to 3.0 mg/kg, clonal expansion of both CD4+ and CD8+ T cells in blood was seen between baseline and week 6. After ivuxolimab, CD8+ T cells had more expanded clones than CD4+ T cells on average. Partial responders in the 0.1-3.0 mg/kg groups had among the lowest normalized peripheral clonal expansion, especially among CD8+ T cells. The antigen specificity of the peripheral T cells that underwent clonal expansion was not determined.

CDR1 is given as MNHNY and CDR2 as SVGAGI, both from the germline V gene (reference sequence). There are 14 amino acids in the CDR3, from cysteine to phenylalanine inclusive. Only the CDR3 DNA stays, 42 bases, in frame from base 1. At the junction V is shortened by 6 bases and J by 2 bases; bases outside the gene matches: 4. Genomic DNA was isolated from the sorted cells so that the TCRbeta CDR3 region could be sequenced. TCRbeta CDR3 regions were sequenced using the immunoSEQ Assay. In its TCRdb copy, this immuneACCESS table keeps in-frame sequences only and misses some clones. Where compared with another copy, unresolved V genes explain less than half of these, and the others have no known cause. Across this sample there are 17,000 or so clones, with roughly 91% seen only once. About 67% of the sample goes to the ten largest clones. Patients with a history of autoimmune disease or receiving systemic immunosuppression were excluded from the trial. In every dose cohort, peripheral blood was drawn for TCR sequencing at baseline, cycle 4 day 1, and cycle 7 day 1. The samples were taken from a phase I, first-in-human, multicenter, open-label dose-escalation trial of ivuxolimab. Adults with locally advanced or metastatic melanoma, renal cell, hepatocellular, or head and neck squamous cell carcinoma were enrolled in the trial. Before TCR sequencing, CD4+ T cells and CD8+ T cells from peripheral blood were sorted into separate populations.

Comment on this clone: It has no known antigen specificity. No much larger clone is present one base from it, and per-base qualities are unavailable.

This sequence uses TRBV6-6 and TRBJ2-7, with 10 bases aligning to TRBD1. The material sequenced was CD4+ or CD8+ T cells sorted from blood, taken in a trial of the OX40 agonist ivuxolimab. This receptor was identified in an adult with an advanced solid tumor such as melanoma, head and neck, liver or kidney cancer. CDR3 region: CASSDRGRAYEQYF. The nucleotide sequence reads as follows: TGTGCCAGCAGCGACAGGGGGCGAGCCTACGAGCAGTACTTC.